The 28 T cell receptor beta chains in this list originate from one sample, sequenced in a study of T cells in Graves' hyperthyroidism and ophthalmopathy. The TCR beta CDR3 regions underwent amplification using RNA transcripts as the source. The primer set for the first-round RT-PCR of the TCR CDR3 was HTBI. Using its own MiXCR run on the multiplex PCR reads, TCRdb lists one record per CDR3 protein. The table lists around 690,000 distinct CDR3 sequences, 17% of them singletons, with around a sixth in the top ten. The sample taken for sequencing was blood. These receptor sequences come from a man over 45 with Graves' hyperthyroidism.

The sample holds a few counts of this clonotype. The V gene is TRBV19, the J gene TRBJ2-7; perhaps TRBD1 as D (5 bases). CDR3 length: 14 amino acids. V was shortened by 6 bases and J by 0 bases, with 12 bases between the two germline ends. CDR1 is LNHDA and CDR2 is SQIVND in the germline V gene (reference sequence). For the CDR3, the DNA is TGTGCCAGTAGCCGACAGTTTACCTCCTACGAGCAGTACTTC. Amino acid sequence: CASSRQFTSYEQYF.

The chain employs TRBV29-1 and TRBJ1-1; 8 bases agree with TRBD1. This CDR3 has 12 amino acids. The germline gives CDR1 SQVTM, CDR2 ANQGSEA. V lost 7 bases to trimming and J lost 3 bases; unmatched junction nucleotides: 4. CDR3 region: CSAKQGDTEAFF. CDR3 nucleotide sequence: TGCAGCGCCAAACAGGGGGACACTGAAGCTTTCTTT.

V and J are TRBV20-1 and TRBJ2-3; 7 bases agree with TRBD1. V shed 4 bases, J shed 2 bases, and the junction held 6 bases outside the gene matches. CDR3 size: 14 residues. Germline CDR1 is DFQATT and CDR2 is SNEGSKA (reference sequence). CDR3 nucleotide sequence: TGCAGTGCTACCGGACAGGCGATCACAGATACGCAGTATTTT. Protein product: CSATGQAITDTQYF.

This clonotype showed up just a few times. V gene TRBV28 combines with J gene TRBJ2-3, with TRBD2 matching over 8 bases. Germline CDR1 reads MDHEN; CDR2 reads SYDVKM. CDR3 length equals 13 residues. The V gene end was trimmed by 8 bases and the J gene end by 4 bases; junction bases not matched to a gene: 5. The DNA for the CDR3 is TGTGCCAGCGCGACGGGAGGGCCAGATACGCAGTATTTT. Residues: CASATGGPDTQYF.

This clonotype was recorded at least ten times. The chain uses TRBV27 and TRBJ2-3; D is possibly TRBD2 (5 bases). Germline V CDR1 and CDR2: MNHEY, SMNVEV (reference sequence). V lost 4 bases and J 2 bases, leaving 7 bases between the germline ends. The CDR3 has 13 amino acids. The DNA for the CDR3 is TGTGCCAGCAGTTCCGACTACACAGATACGCAGTATTTT. Translation gives CASSSDYTDTQYF.

This clonotype was recorded at least ten times. The chain joins TRBV28 to TRBJ2-7, with 7 nucleotides matching TRBD1. Trimming at V came to 6 bases and at J to 3 bases, leaving 11 bases not matched to a gene. The CDR3 loop spans 15 amino acids. Germline assignment: CDR1 MDHEN and CDR2 SYDVKM. The CDR3 DNA reads TGTGCCAGCAGCCCAGGGGGAACAACCCTCTACGAGCAGTACTTC. As protein: CASSPGGTTLYEQYF. The whole variable domain, filled in from reference TRBV28 and TRBJ2-7, reads DVKVTQSSRYLVKRTGEKVFLECVQDMDHENMFWYRQDPGLGLRLIYFSYDVKMKEKGDIPEGYSVSREKKERFSLILESASTNQTSMYLCASSPGGTTLYEQYFGPGTRLTVT.

This clonotype was recorded many times. This rearrangement joins TRBV27 to TRBJ2-2, with D perhaps TRBD2 (6 bases). V lost 1 base and J 5 bases, leaving 14 bases between the germline ends. Germline CDR1 reads MNHEY; CDR2 reads SMNVEV (reference sequence). CDR3 length equals 16 residues. The CDR3, as DNA: TGTGCCAGCAGTTTATTATGGGGGGAGAAGACCGGGGAGCTGTTTTTT. This sequence encodes CASSLLWGEKTGELFF.

This clonotype was detected many times. This sequence joins TRBV28 and TRBJ2-7, with D possibly being TRBD1 (6 bases). The CDR3 contains 14 residues. Trimming stripped 3 bases from V and 1 base from J, with 10 bases between. The germline gives CDR1 MDHEN, CDR2 SYDVKM. The CDR3 DNA sequence: TGTGCCAGCAGTTTTGAGGGGGTTTCCTACGAGCAGTACTTC. Translated: CASSFEGVSYEQYF. The variable domain in full, with the rest retrieved from reference TRBV28 and TRBJ2-7, is DVKVTQSSRYLVKRTGEKVFLECVQDMDHENMFWYRQDPGLGLRLIYFSYDVKMKEKGDIPEGYSVSREKKERFSLILESASTNQTSMYLCASSFEGVSYEQYFGPGTRLTVT.

The chain couples TRBV5-1 to TRBJ2-2, with 10 nucleotides matching TRBD2. The CDR3 totals 17 residues. Germline V gives CDR1 SGHRS, CDR2 YFSETQ. J was trimmed by 0 bases and V by 0 bases; bases with no gene match: 2. The CDR3: CASSLGAGGPNTGELFF. As DNA, the CDR3 is TGCGCCAGCAGCTTGGGAGCGGGAGGGCCGAACACCGGGGAGCTGTTTTTT.

V gene TRBV19 combines with J gene TRBJ1-5, with D unresolved. The CDR3 contains 13 residues. Germline CDR1 LNHDA, CDR2 SQIVND (reference sequence). Between the trimmed V and J ends, which lost 10 bases and 0 bases, there was a span of 10 bases. This CDR3 reads CATLQSSNQPQHF. CDR3 in DNA: TGTGCCACTCTACAGAGTAGCAATCAGCCCCAGCATTTT.

This chain connects TRBV14 to TRBJ2-7; D possibly corresponds to TRBD2 (6 bases). In germline, CDR1 is SGHDN, CDR2 FVKESK. Trimming took off 3 bases at V and 2 bases at J, with 20 bases between the two ends. The CDR3 has 17 residues. For the CDR3, the DNA is TGTGCCAGCAGCCATCTAAGCCTACGGGACTCGGCCTACGAGCAGTACTTC. Its translation: CASSHLSLRDSAYEQYF.

This clonotype appeared many times. This chain links TRBV6-2 or TRBV6-3 with TRBJ1-5, with 8 nucleotides matching TRBD1. After removal of 0 bases from V and 0 bases from J, the junction contained 7 bases not matched to a gene. The CDR3 runs to 18 residues. Germline V CDR1 and CDR2: MNHEY, SVGEGT. Here the CDR3 reads CASSYSKQGVYSNQPQHF. CDR3 sequence (DNA): TGTGCCAGCAGTTACTCGAAACAGGGGGTCTATAGCAATCAGCCCCAGCATTTT.

This clonotype came up many times. This chain links TRBV2 with TRBJ1-6; 7 bases line up with TRBD1. The CDR3 has 15 residues. Germline CDR1 is SNHLY and CDR2 is FYNNEI. J lost 6 bases, V lost 5 bases, and 7 bases had no gene match. CDR3 region: CASSSPGTANSPLHF. DNA for the CDR3: TGTGCCAGCAGTTCCCCCGGGACAGCTAATTCACCCCTCCACTTT.

A few counts support this clonotype. V usage is TRBV6-2 or TRBV6-3 and J usage is TRBJ2-2; D not resolved. The CDR3 runs to 14 residues. Per germline, CDR1 MNHEY and CDR2 SVGEGT. The V end was cut by 1 base, the J end by 2 bases, with 5 bases between. CDR3 loop: CASSYYANTGELFF. The CDR3 nucleotides are TGTGCCAGCAGTTACTACGCAAACACCGGGGAGCTGTTTTTT.

This clonotype was picked up a small number of times. In DNA, the CDR3 is TGCGCCAGCGGCGCGGGAGCCAACTCCTACAATGAGCAGTTCTTC. Translating gives CASGAGANSYNEQFF. V gene TRBV5-1 combines with J gene TRBJ2-1; 7 bases match TRBD2. Germline V gene data show CDR1 as SGHRS and CDR2 as YFSETQ. The ends lost 7 bases at V and 0 bases at J; junction bases unmatched: 7. This CDR3 region has 15 residues. Full variable domain (rest looked up from reference TRBV5-1 and TRBJ2-1): KAGVTQTPRYLIKTRGQQVTLSCSPISGHRSVSWYQQTPGQGLQFLFEYFSETQRNKGNFPGRFSGRQFSNSRSEMNVSTLELGDSALYLCASGAGANSYNEQFFGPGTRLTVL.

In its sample, this clonotype was seen a few times. A much larger clone lies one base from this, so it may be a read error. The rearrangement joins TRBV28 to TRBJ1-6, with D uncertain. The germline CDR1 and CDR2 sequences are MDHEN and SYDVKM. The CDR3 spans 14 residues. The CDR3 sequence is CAGSLSLGDSPLHF. The DNA of the CDR3 is TGTGCCGGCAGTTTGTCCCTTGGGGATTCACCCCTCCACTTT.

The chain recombines TRBV4-1 with TRBJ2-7; D might be TRBD2 (5 bases). CDR3 length equals 15 residues. With 8 bases removed from V and 2 bases from J, the gap between germline ends came to 19 bases. CDR1 is MGHRA, CDR2 YSYEKL, per germline. The CDR3 nucleotides are TGCGCCAGCCGACCCGGGGAAAGGGCCACCTACGAGCAGTACTTC. Amino acids: CASRPGERATYEQYF.

This chain links TRBV6-1 with TRBJ2-2; 12 bases align to TRBD2. The J segment lost 6 bases and the V segment lost 10 bases, leaving 18 bases of the junction unmatched. Germline loops: CDR1 MNHNS, CDR2 SASEGT. This CDR3 comprises 18 residues. DNA for the CDR3: TGTGCCACAAGGGCCGGGACTAGCGGGTTTCCCGCCGCCGGGGAGCTGTTTTTT. This translates into CATRAGTSGFPAAGELFF.

This clonotype has a count of ten or more. V is TRBV5-1 and J is TRBJ2-2; TRBD2 is a possible D gene (6 bases). Germline assignment: CDR1 SGHRS and CDR2 YFSETQ. The length of the CDR3 is 15 residues. Trimming took 0 bases from V and 5 from J, leaving 11 bases between them. The CDR3 nucleotides read TGCGCCAGCAGCTTGGTCCCGGGGGAGACCGGGGAGCTGTTTTTT. Translated, it gives CASSLVPGETGELFF. The full variable domain, completed using reference TRBV5-1 and TRBJ2-2, is KAGVTQTPRYLIKTRGQQVTLSCSPISGHRSVSWYQQTPGQGLQFLFEYFSETQRNKGNFPGRFSGRQFSNSRSEMNVSTLELGDSALYLCASSLVPGETGELFFGEGSRLTVL.

This clonotype showed up just a few times. The chain links TRBV5-6 to TRBJ1-6; weak D call: TRBD1 (5 bases). The CDR3 loop spans 15 amino acids. V was shortened by 2 bases and J by 7 bases, with 13 bases between the two germline ends. CDR1 and CDR2 (germline): SGHDT, YYEEEE. DNA for the CDR3: TGTGCCAGCAGCTTAGAAACAGGCACAAATTCACCCCTCCACTTT. Protein: CASSLETGTNSPLHF.

The J gene is TRBJ2-5, the V gene TRBV19, with 10 bases aligning to TRBD1. The CDR3 runs to 14 residues. Trimming at V came to 7 bases and at J to 5 bases, leaving 7 bases not matched to a gene. CDR1 and CDR2 from the germline V gene are LNHDA and SQIVND (reference sequence). The CDR3 is CASKFGTGAETQYF. Here the CDR3 DNA reads TGTGCCAGTAAATTCGGGACAGGGGCGGAGACCCAGTACTTC.

This clonotype has just a few counts. J is TRBJ1-1 and V is TRBV28; D is unclear. V was shortened by 6 bases and J by 3 bases, with 17 bases between the two germline ends. The CDR3 sequence is 15 residues long. The germline CDR1 and CDR2 sequences are MDHEN and SYDVKM. The CDR3 DNA sequence: TGTGCCAGCAGGTATCTCCGGGAGTTGGACACTGAAGCTTTCTTT. Residues: CASRYLRELDTEAFF.

This clonotype was observed at least ten times. The chain joins TRBV12-3 or TRBV12-4 to TRBJ2-1; D possibly corresponds to TRBD2 (5 bases). CDR3 size: 14 residues. Trimming removed 7 bases at V and 7 bases at J, with 17 bases between. The CDR3 is CASTKGLWENEQFF. The CDR3 DNA sequence: TGTGCCAGCACCAAAGGACTGTGGGAAAATGAGCAGTTCTTC.

This clonotype was detected many times. The chain uses TRBV9 and TRBJ2-7; the match to TRBD2 covers 9 bases. Germline CDR1 and CDR2: SGDLS and YYNGEE. V lost 4 bases and J lost 2; bases outside the gene matches: 4. This CDR3 contains 14 residues. DNA of the CDR3: TGTGCCAGCAGCCATGGACTAGCGACCTACGAGCAGTACTTC. It yields the protein CASSHGLATYEQYF.

The table lists this clonotype with a few counts. This chain uses TRBV20-1 with TRBJ2-1; 7 positions match TRBD1. The CDR3 runs 18 residues. Trimming removed 0 bases from V and 2 bases from J; junction bases left unmatched: 13. Germline V lookup: CDR1 DFQATT, CDR2 SNEGSKA (reference sequence). The CDR3 DNA reads as TGCAGTGCTAGAGACCTTTACAGGGGAAACCCAACCTACAATGAGCAGTTCTTC. This encodes CSARDLYRGNPTYNEQFF.

CDR3 sequence reads: CSARISEGVNTEAFF. CDR3 nucleotides: TGCAGTGCTAGAATTTCGGAGGGAGTGAACACTGAAGCTTTCTTT. The V and J genes are TRBV20-1 and TRBJ1-1; the D is unclear. V was cut by 2 bases and J by 0 bases, with 13 bases left in between. The germline gives CDR1 DFQATT, CDR2 SNEGSKA (reference sequence). The CDR3 contains 15 residues.

The chain uses TRBV2 and TRBJ2-5; D gene unclear. Germline V gives CDR1 SNHLY, CDR2 FYNNEI. Trimming stripped 4 bases from V and 2 bases from J, with 14 bases between. This CDR3 is 15 amino acids long. The CDR3 sequence is CASSAWSVSQETQYF. The CDR3 coding sequence is TGTGCCAGCAGTGCATGGAGCGTATCGCAAGAGACCCAGTACTTC.

V gene TRBV29-1 combines with J gene TRBJ1-2; 7 bases are shared with TRBD1. The length of the CDR3 is 13 residues. The V gene end was trimmed by 5 bases and the J gene end by 2 bases; junction bases not matched to a gene: 5. Germline CDR1 reads SQVTM; CDR2 reads ANQGSEA. CDR3 sequence: CSVWDSHNYGYTF. CDR3 nucleotides: TGCAGCGTTTGGGACAGCCACAACTATGGCTACACCTTC.